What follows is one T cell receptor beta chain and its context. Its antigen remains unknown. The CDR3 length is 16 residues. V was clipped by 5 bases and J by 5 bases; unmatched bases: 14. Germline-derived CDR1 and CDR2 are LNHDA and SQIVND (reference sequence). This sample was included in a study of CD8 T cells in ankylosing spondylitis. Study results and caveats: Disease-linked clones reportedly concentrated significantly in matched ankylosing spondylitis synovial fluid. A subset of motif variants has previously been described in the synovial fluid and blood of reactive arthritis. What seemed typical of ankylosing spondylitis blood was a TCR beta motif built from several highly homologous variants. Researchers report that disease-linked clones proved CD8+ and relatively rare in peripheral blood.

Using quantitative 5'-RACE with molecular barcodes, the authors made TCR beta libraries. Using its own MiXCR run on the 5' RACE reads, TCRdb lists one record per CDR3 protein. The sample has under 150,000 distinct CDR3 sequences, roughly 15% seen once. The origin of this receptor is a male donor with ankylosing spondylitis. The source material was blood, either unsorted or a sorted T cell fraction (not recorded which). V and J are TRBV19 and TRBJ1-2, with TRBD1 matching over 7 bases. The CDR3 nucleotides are TGTGCCAGTAGTCCCCAGACAGGGCCGGCGAGGTATGGCTACACCTTC. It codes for CASSPQTGPARYGYTF.